This passage covers 5 T cell receptor beta chains from one sample sequenced in a study of T cells in Graves' hyperthyroidism and ophthalmopathy. RNA transcripts served as the template for amplifying TCR beta CDR3 regions. TCR CDR3 regions were first amplified by RT-PCR with HTBI primers. TCRdb ran MiXCR on the multiplex PCR reads and lists one entry per CDR3 protein. Of approximately 410,000 distinct CDR3 sequences in the sample, around 13% were seen once. Sequences were obtained from blood. These receptors were collected from a young woman with Graves' hyperthyroidism.

This clonotype showed up many times. The chain employs TRBV2 and TRBJ1-4, with 8 bases matching TRBD1. The CDR3 extends over 12 amino acids. V gave up 6 bases and J gave up 8 bases; unmatched junction bases: 2. Germline-derived CDR1 and CDR2 are SNHLY and FYNNEI. Here the CDR3 DNA reads TGTGCCAGCAGCCGGGACAGGGAAAAACTGTTTTTT. It specifies CASSRDREKLFF. The full variable domain, with the rest looked up from reference TRBV2 and TRBJ1-4, is EPEVTQTPSHQVTQMGQEVILRCVPISNHLYFYWYRQILGQKVEFLVSFYNNEISEKSEIFDDQFSVERPDGSNFTLKIRSTKLEDSAMYFCASSRDREKLFFGSGTQLSVL.

V and J are TRBV20-1 and TRBJ1-1, with D possibly matching TRBD1 (5 bases). The V gene's germline CDR1 is DFQATT and CDR2 SNEGSKA (reference sequence). The CDR3 covers 13 residues. V lost 1 base and J 7 bases, leaving 13 bases between the germline ends. CDR3 sequence (DNA): TGCAGTGCTAGAGGGGGAGGGGACTTTGAAGCTTTCTTT. Protein product: CSARGGGDFEAFF.

This clonotype was found many times. The J gene is TRBJ1-2, the V gene TRBV30; no definite D call. Trimming cost V 1 base and J 6 bases, with 6 bases left between them. The CDR3 loop spans 11 amino acids. In germline, CDR1 is GTSNPN, CDR2 SVGIG (reference sequence). CDR3 nucleotide sequence: TGTGCCTGGAGTGGCGCAGATGGCTACACCTTC. Translated, it gives CAWSGADGYTF.

The gene calls are TRBV2 and TRBJ2-2, with D perhaps TRBD1 (6 bases). With 5 bases removed from V and 4 bases from J, the gap between germline ends came to 11 bases. This CDR3 is 14 amino acids long. From germline, CDR1 is SNHLY and CDR2 FYNNEI. The DNA of the CDR3 is TGTGCCAGCAGTTGGGACACTTTCACCGGGGAGCTGTTTTTT. Protein product: CASSWDTFTGELFF.

This clonotype was found many times. The chain has TRBV20-1 and TRBJ1-1; no definite D call. CDR3 size: 13 residues. From germline, CDR1 is DFQATT and CDR2 SNEGSKA (reference sequence). Trimming stripped 0 bases from V and 4 bases from J, with 9 bases between. The CDR3 protein is CSARDNVRTEAFF. The DNA for the CDR3 is TGCAGTGCTAGAGATAATGTCCGCACTGAAGCTTTCTTT.